Below, 22 T cell receptor beta chains from the same sample are listed, as sequenced in a study of T cells after yellow fever vaccination. TCRdb reanalysed the 5' RACE reads using MiXCR and keeps one entry per CDR3 protein. The table lists some 300,000 distinct CDR3 sequences, 8.5% to 10% of them singletons, with around 3.3% in the top ten. The material was CD4+ T cells sorted from PBMCs, obtained 5 days after the yellow fever booster vaccination. These receptors all come from a man aged 18-30 years who received the YFV17D yellow fever vaccine.

The table lists this clonotype with a few counts. The genes are TRBV7-2 and TRBJ1-5, with D perhaps TRBD1 (5 bases). Trimming pared 3 bases from V and 5 bases from J, leaving 11 bases between. Germline CDR1 reads SGHTA; CDR2 reads FQGNSA. The CDR3 consists of 14 residues. The CDR3 spells CASSFVGAHQPQHF. In nucleotides, the CDR3 is TGTGCCAGCAGCTTTGTAGGGGCACATCAGCCCCAGCATTTT. Drawing the rest from reference TRBV7-2 and TRBJ1-5, the complete variable domain is GAGVSQSPSNKVTEKGKDVELRCDPISGHTALYWYRQSLGQGLEFLIYFQGNSAPDKSGLPSDRFSAERTGGSVSTLTIQRTQQEDSAVYLCASSFVGAHQPQHFGDGTRLSIL.

This clonotype came up a few times. The chain employs TRBV5-4 and TRBJ1-2; D unclear. V gave up 0 bases and J gave up 4 bases, with 10 bases separating them. Germline V CDR1 and CDR2: SGHNT, YYREEE (reference sequence). This CDR3 is built from 14 residues. The CDR3 DNA is TGTGCCAGCAGCTTGGATAGGGAAGGCTATGGCTACACCTTC. As protein: CASSLDREGYGYTF.

Worth noting for this clonotype: The junction shows a germline mismatch at one end, possibly a read error. The chain uses TRBV20-1 and TRBJ2-5; the match to TRBD2 covers 8 bases. The CDR3 loop spans 15 amino acids. Per the germline V gene, CDR1 is DFQATT and CDR2 is SNEGSKA (reference sequence). CDR3 DNA: TGCTGTGCTAGAGATACGGCGGGGGGTGAGGAGACCCAGTACTTC. The encoded protein is CCARDTAGGEETQYF.

This sequence joins TRBV27 and TRBJ1-2, with 7 bases aligning to TRBD1. With V trimmed by 6 bases and J by 5 bases, 6 bases remained unmatched. This CDR3 comprises 13 residues. The germline V gene has CDR1 MNHEY and CDR2 SMNVEV (reference sequence). The CDR3 DNA reads TGTGCCAGCAGCCGGGACAGCCGGTATGGCTACACCTTC. Translation gives CASSRDSRYGYTF.

The table lists this clonotype with a few counts. The chain uses TRBV24-1 and TRBJ2-3, with TRBD2 identical over 15 bases. Germline assignment: CDR1 KGHDR and CDR2 SFDVKD. The CDR3 extends over 19 amino acids. V dropped 4 bases and J dropped 5; count of bases not matched to a gene: 12. CDR3 sequence (DNA): TGTGCCACCAGTGACCCCCGGACTAGCGGGGGGGCTTTGGGAGATACGCAGTATTTT. Residues: CATSDPRTSGGALGDTQYF.

This clonotype was detected ten times or more. The chain uses TRBV18 and TRBJ1-4; a weak D match, TRBD1 (6 bases). V lost 3 bases and J lost 8, with 10 bases in between. Germline V lookup: CDR1 KGHSH, CDR2 LQKENI. There are 13 residues in the CDR3. CDR3: CASSPDREEKLFF. Written as DNA, the CDR3 is TGTGCCAGCTCACCGGACAGAGAAGAAAAACTGTTTTTT. Full variable domain (missing parts from reference TRBV18 and TRBJ1-4): NAGVMQNPRHLVRRRGQEARLRCSPMKGHSHVYWYRQLPEEGLKFMVYLQKENIIDESGMPKERFSAEFPKEGPSILRIQQVVRGDSAAYFCASSPDREEKLFFGSGTQLSVL.

Ten or more counts support this clonotype. The chain is built from TRBV5-1 and TRBJ1-2; TRBD1 aligns across 7 bases. Germline values: CDR1 SGHRS, CDR2 YFSETQ. The CDR3 sequence is 16 residues long. V dropped 1 base and J dropped 8; count of bases not matched to a gene: 14. CDR3 nucleotide sequence: TGCGCCAGCAGCTTGAGGACAGGCCCCACCGGGGGGGGCTACACCTTC. Amino acids: CASSLRTGPTGGGYTF.

The chain has TRBV30 and TRBJ1-1, with D uncertain. Germline loops: CDR1 GTSNPN, CDR2 SVGIG (reference sequence). There are 16 residues in the CDR3. Deletions cut 2 bases from V and 0 bases from J, with 16 bases between. The CDR3 bases are TGTGCCTGGAGTACTCCCCCGGGAGGTATGAACACTGAAGCTTTCTTT. Its translation is CAWSTPPGGMNTEAFF.

This chain uses TRBV29-1 with TRBJ1-5; TRBD1 is a possible D gene (6 bases). This CDR3 comprises 13 residues. The V end lost 6 bases, the J end lost 6 bases, and 15 bases lay between the germline ends. Germline lookup yields CDR1 SQVTM and CDR2 ANQGSEA. CDR3 nucleotides: TGCAGCGTCTCGGGTTCCAGGGGTCAGCCCCAGCATTTT. Residues: CSVSGSRGQPQHF.

This clonotype came up many times. This rearrangement joins TRBV6-5 to TRBJ2-2; 7 bases are a match to TRBD1. Germline V lookup: CDR1 MNHEY, CDR2 SVGAGI. This CDR3 is 15 amino acids long. J lost 0 bases, V lost 6 bases, and 4 bases had no gene match. CDR3 sequence reads: CASSSGTANTGELFF. Written as DNA, the CDR3 is TGTGCCAGCAGCTCCGGGACAGCGAACACCGGGGAGCTGTTTTTT.

This sequence joins TRBV10-1 and TRBJ2-7; D not certain. CDR3 length: 13 amino acids. Trimming cost V 7 bases and J 5 bases, with 15 bases left between them. Germline assignment: CDR1 WNHNN and CDR2 SYGVQD (reference sequence). CDR3 residues: CASKCSGKNEQYV. The CDR3 region has the DNA TGCGCCAGCAAGTGCTCTGGGAAGAACGAGCAGTACGTC.

V gene TRBV5-1 combines with J gene TRBJ2-1, with 7 bases fitting TRBD1. CDR1 is SGHRS, CDR2 YFSETQ, per germline. The V and J ends lost 5 bases and 12 bases, in that order; junction bases with no gene match: 5. The CDR3 has 11 residues. CDR3 amino acids: CASSPDRRQFF. CDR3 DNA sequence: TGCGCCAGCAGTCCGGACAGGAGGCAGTTCTTC.

This clonotype was seen ten or more times. The rearrangement links TRBV6-6 to TRBJ1-4; TRBD1 might be the D (6 bases). Germline V gives CDR1 MNHNY, CDR2 SVGAGI (reference sequence). The germline V and J ends were trimmed by 5 bases and 4 bases, with 14 bases remaining between them. The CDR3 has 15 amino acids. DNA for the CDR3: TGTGCCAGCAGTACCCCGACAGGTGGTAATGAAAAACTGTTTTTT. Translating it yields CASSTPTGGNEKLFF.

This clonotype was observed a handful of times. This rearrangement joins TRBV20-1 to TRBJ2-1; TRBD2 matches at 7 bases. V was clipped by 7 bases and J by 2 bases; unmatched bases: 5. The germline V gene has CDR1 DFQATT and CDR2 SNEGSKA (reference sequence). The CDR3 runs to 13 residues. The chain's CDR3 is CSGGGGTYNEQFF. DNA of the CDR3: TGCAGTGGGGGCGGGGGAACCTACAATGAGCAGTTCTTC.

V usage is TRBV5-1 and J usage is TRBJ2-3; 8 bases are a match to TRBD2. The CDR3 spans 15 residues. From germline, CDR1 is SGHRS and CDR2 YFSETQ. The V gene end was trimmed by 0 bases and the J gene end by 5 bases; junction bases not matched to a gene: 5. The CDR3 loop reads CASSLAGTRGDTQYF. The CDR3 DNA is TGCGCCAGCAGCTTGGCTGGGACTAGGGGAGATACGCAGTATTTT.

The chain combines TRBV12-3 or TRBV12-4 with TRBJ2-2, with unresolved D. V dropped 6 bases and J dropped 6 bases, with 11 bases sitting between them. The CDR3 contains 13 residues. CDR3 region: CASRSALPGELFF. CDR3 DNA sequence: TGTGCCAGCAGGTCAGCCCTTCCCGGGGAGCTGTTTTTT.

The chain recombines TRBV7-2 with TRBJ1-2, with TRBD1 matching over 7 bases. The length of the CDR3 is 12 residues. V lost 5 bases to trimming and J lost 7 bases; unmatched junction nucleotides: 4. CDR1 is SGHTA and CDR2 is FQGNSA in the germline V gene. The CDR3 loop reads CASSMTGIGYTF. The CDR3 DNA follows: TGTGCCAGCAGCATGACAGGGATTGGCTACACCTTC.

The chain recombines TRBV5-5 with TRBJ1-6; D remains unclear. Germline V gene sequence: CDR1 SGHKS, CDR2 YYEKEE (reference sequence). CDR3 length: 13 amino acids. Trimming removed 2 bases from V and 9 bases from J, with 9 bases in between. DNA for the CDR3: TGTGCCAGCAGCTTATGGGTCGGTTCACCCCTCCACTTT. It codes for CASSLWVGSPLHF. Variable domain in full (rest from reference TRBV5-5 and TRBJ1-6): DAGVTQSPTHLIKTRGQQVTLRCSPISGHKSVSWYQQVLGQGPQFIFQYYEKEERGRGNFPDRFSARQFPNYSSELNVNALLLGDSALYLCASSLWVGSPLHFGNGTRLTVT.

The chain joins TRBV6-1 to TRBJ2-2, with D possibly TRBD1 on 6 matching bases. CDR1 and CDR2 (germline): MNHNS, SASEGT. The CDR3 sequence is 15 residues long. V lost 6 bases, J lost 2 bases, and 13 bases lay in between. CDR3 region: CASSSQGFNTGELFF. In nucleotides, the CDR3 is TGTGCCAGCAGCAGTCAGGGGTTCAACACCGGGGAGCTGTTTTTT.

The J gene is TRBJ1-1, the V gene TRBV20-1, with 7 bases lining up with TRBD1. Germline V CDR1 and CDR2: DFQATT, SNEGSKA (reference sequence). The CDR3 loop spans 18 amino acids. With V trimmed by 0 bases and J by 0 bases, 13 bases remained unmatched. The CDR3 loop reads CSARDFRTGLELNTEAFF. CDR3 bases: TGCAGTGCTAGAGACTTCCGGACAGGCCTCGAGTTGAACACTGAAGCTTTCTTT.

This clonotype has more than one count but fewer than ten. The chain has TRBV7-2 and TRBJ1-2; no clear D gene. V gave up 5 bases and J gave up 4 bases, with 20 bases separating them. This CDR3 has 16 amino acids. CDR1 SGHTA and CDR2 FQGNSA come from the germline V gene. Here the CDR3 DNA reads TGTGCCAGCAGCCTATTAGAGATGGAGGGAGGCTATGGCTACACCTTC. It specifies CASSLLEMEGGYGYTF.

V and J are TRBV6-5 and TRBJ1-2; 7 bases match TRBD1. Germline V gives CDR1 MNHEY, CDR2 SVGAGI. The junction had 8 bases not matched to a gene; V was cut back by 5 bases and J by 8 bases. CDR3 length: 13 residues. The CDR3 protein is CASSPTGEIGYTF. The CDR3 nucleotides read TGTGCCAGCAGTCCTACAGGGGAAATCGGCTACACCTTC.